The 3 T cell receptor beta chains listed next were all sequenced from one sample in a study of response to subunit inactivated influenza vaccine. MiXCR, applied by TCRdb to the RT-PCR reads, yields one record per CDR3 protein. The sample includes around 580,000 distinct CDR3 sequences, 14% of them seen just once. Source: PBMCs from blood, taken 11 to 12 days after vaccination. Receptors originate from a man aged 50-60 years who received an inactivated influenza vaccine.

The V gene is TRBV6-1, the J gene TRBJ2-1; D not resolved. From germline, CDR1 is MNHNS and CDR2 SASEGT. The CDR3 consists of 13 residues. Trimming stripped 3 bases from V and 6 bases from J, with 9 bases between. This CDR3 reads CASSDVNSNEQFF. For the CDR3, the DNA is TGTGCCAGCAGTGACGTGAACAGCAATGAGCAGTTCTTC.

The chain carries TRBV25-1 and TRBJ1-2; weak D call: TRBD1 (5 bases). The length of the CDR3 is 13 residues. Germline CDR1 reads MGHDK; CDR2 reads SYGVNS. Trimming took 6 bases from V and 0 from J, leaving 8 bases between them. The CDR3 region has the DNA TGTGCCAGCAGGCAGGGACCTAACTATGGCTACACCTTC. It encodes CASRQGPNYGYTF.

This clonotype has just a few counts. The rearrangement uses TRBV7-2 and TRBJ2-1; the match to TRBD2 covers 8 bases. With 0 bases clipped from V and 0 bases from J, the junction kept 4 bases outside the gene matches. Per the germline V gene, CDR1 is SGHTA and CDR2 is FQGNSA. The CDR3 length is 17 residues. CDR3: CASSLAGGGNSYNEQFF. CDR3 DNA sequence: TGTGCCAGCAGCTTAGCTGGCGGGGGGAACTCCTACAATGAGCAGTTCTTC.